A single sample gave rise to the 6 T cell receptor beta chains below, sequenced in a study of T cell responses to AZD1222 COVID-19 vaccine. TCRdb's copy holds only in-frame clones and misses some; the assay was immunoSEQ multiplex PCR. The sample lists approximately 150,000 clones; roughly 91% were seen once. The sample was peripheral blood, taken on day 0 of AZD1222 vaccination. The receptors come from an adult in good health.

This sequence joins TRBV5-5 and TRBJ2-7; possibly TRBD1 for D (6 bases). The V and J ends lost 4 bases and 1 base respectively, with 15 bases between them. Germline V gives CDR1 SGHKS, CDR2 YYEKEE (reference sequence). The CDR3 extends over 15 amino acids. The CDR3 nucleotides read TGTGCCAGCAGCCTTACAGGGACACTATCCTACGAGCAGTACTTC. Its translation: CASSLTGTLSYEQYF.

This rearrangement joins TRBV6-5 to TRBJ2-6; D unclear. The CDR3 runs 14 residues. V was clipped by 10 bases and J by 0 bases, with 10 bases between them. Germline values: CDR1 MNHEY, CDR2 SVGAGI. The CDR3 loop is CATGPFSGANVLTF. Here the CDR3 DNA reads TGTGCCACTGGGCCGTTCTCTGGGGCCAACGTCCTGACTTTC.

The gene calls are TRBV24-1 and TRBJ1-5; D uncertain. Trimming shortened V by 5 bases and J by 7 bases, and 14 bases separated the two germline ends. Germline lookup yields CDR1 KGHDR and CDR2 SFDVKD. The CDR3 is made up of 14 amino acids. The CDR3 DNA reads as TGTGCCACCAGTGCCCCCGTGTGGGGACAGCCCCAGCATTTT. It yields the protein CATSAPVWGQPQHF.

The chain carries TRBV6-5 and TRBJ2-2; D is possibly TRBD2 (6 bases). Germline-derived CDR1 and CDR2 are MNHEY and SVGAGI. CDR3 length: 14 amino acids. Deletions cut 8 bases from V and 5 bases from J, with 15 bases between. The CDR3 sequence: CASPTAGGTGELFF. The CDR3 DNA sequence: TGTGCCAGCCCTACCGCCGGGGGAACCGGGGAGCTGTTTTTT.

This clone was recorded only once. V usage is TRBV6-2 or TRBV6-3 and J usage is TRBJ1-5, with D unresolved. This CDR3 contains 15 residues. With 5 bases removed from V and 2 bases from J, the gap between germline ends came to 13 bases. Germline CDR1 reads MNHEY; CDR2 reads SVGEGT. CDR3 DNA: TGTGCCAGCAGTGCCGTGACCCTTGGCAATCAGCCCCAGCATTTT. It encodes CASSAVTLGNQPQHF.

This clone was counted a single time. This chain connects TRBV13 to TRBJ2-2, with 9 nucleotides matching TRBD2. Germline lookup yields CDR1 PRHDT and CDR2 FYEKMQ (reference sequence). This CDR3 has 16 amino acids. After removal of 5 bases from V and 0 bases from J, the junction contained 4 bases not matched to a gene. The CDR3 is CASSIGLAPNTGELFF. CDR3 bases: TGTGCCAGCAGCATCGGACTAGCGCCGAACACCGGGGAGCTGTTTTTT.